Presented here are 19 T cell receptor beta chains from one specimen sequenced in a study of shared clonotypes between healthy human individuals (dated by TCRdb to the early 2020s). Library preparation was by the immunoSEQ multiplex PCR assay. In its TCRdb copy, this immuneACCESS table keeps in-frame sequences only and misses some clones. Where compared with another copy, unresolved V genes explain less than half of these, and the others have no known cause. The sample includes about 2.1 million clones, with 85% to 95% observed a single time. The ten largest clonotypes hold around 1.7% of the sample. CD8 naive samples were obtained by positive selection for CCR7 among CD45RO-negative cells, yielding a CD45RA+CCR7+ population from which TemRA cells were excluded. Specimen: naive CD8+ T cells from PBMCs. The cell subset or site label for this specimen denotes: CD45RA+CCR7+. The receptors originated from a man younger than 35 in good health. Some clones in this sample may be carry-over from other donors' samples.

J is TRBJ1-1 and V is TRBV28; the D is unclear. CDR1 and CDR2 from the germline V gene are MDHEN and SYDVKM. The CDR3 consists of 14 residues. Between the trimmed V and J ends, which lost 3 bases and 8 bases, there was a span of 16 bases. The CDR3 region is CASSLRLVSPEAFF. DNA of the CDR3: TGTGCCAGCAGTTTGCGTCTGGTCAGCCCAGAAGCTTTCTTT. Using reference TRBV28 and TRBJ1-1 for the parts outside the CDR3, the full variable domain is DVKVTQSSRYLVKRTGEKVFLECVQDMDHENMFWYRQDPGLGLRLIYFSYDVKMKEKGDIPEGYSVSREKKERFSLILESASTNQTSMYLCASSLRLVSPEAFFGQGTRLTVV.

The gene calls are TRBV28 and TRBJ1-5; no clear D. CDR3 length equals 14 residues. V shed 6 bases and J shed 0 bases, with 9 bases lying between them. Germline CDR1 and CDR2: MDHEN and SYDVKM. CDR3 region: CASRGSYSNQPQHF. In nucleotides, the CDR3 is TGTGCCAGCAGGGGCAGCTATAGCAATCAGCCCCAGCATTTT.

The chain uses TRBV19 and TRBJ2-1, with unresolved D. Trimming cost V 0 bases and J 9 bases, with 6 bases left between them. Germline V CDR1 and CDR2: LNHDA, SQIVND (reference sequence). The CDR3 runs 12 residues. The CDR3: CASSIDDREQFF. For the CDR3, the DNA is TGTGCCAGTAGTATAGATGATCGTGAGCAGTTCTTC.

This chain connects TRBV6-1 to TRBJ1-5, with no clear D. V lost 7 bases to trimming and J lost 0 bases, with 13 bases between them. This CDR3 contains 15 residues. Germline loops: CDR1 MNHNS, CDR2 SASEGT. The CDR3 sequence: CASKSREDSNQPQHF. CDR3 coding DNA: TGTGCCAGCAAGTCCCGAGAAGATAGCAATCAGCCCCAGCATTTT.

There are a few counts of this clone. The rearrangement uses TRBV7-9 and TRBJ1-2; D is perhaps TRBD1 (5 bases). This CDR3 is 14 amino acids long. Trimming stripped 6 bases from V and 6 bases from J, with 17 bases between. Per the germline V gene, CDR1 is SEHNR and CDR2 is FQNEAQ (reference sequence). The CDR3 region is CASSPSPGGDGYTF. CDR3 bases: TGTGCCAGCAGTCCCTCCCCGGGGGGAGATGGCTACACCTTC. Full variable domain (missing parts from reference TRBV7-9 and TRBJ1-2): DTGVSQNPRHKITKRGQNVTFRCDPISEHNRLYWYRQTLGQGPEFLTYFQNEAQLEKSRLLSDRFSAERPKGSFSTLEIQRTEQGDSAMYLCASSPSPGGDGYTFGSGTRLTVV.

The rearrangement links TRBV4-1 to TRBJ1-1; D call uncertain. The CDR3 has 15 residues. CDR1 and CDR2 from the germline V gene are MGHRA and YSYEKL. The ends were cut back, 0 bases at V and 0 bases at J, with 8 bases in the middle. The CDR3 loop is CASSQEVSLNTEAFF. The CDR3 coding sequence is TGCGCCAGCAGCCAAGAGGTCTCGCTGAACACTGAAGCTTTCTTT.

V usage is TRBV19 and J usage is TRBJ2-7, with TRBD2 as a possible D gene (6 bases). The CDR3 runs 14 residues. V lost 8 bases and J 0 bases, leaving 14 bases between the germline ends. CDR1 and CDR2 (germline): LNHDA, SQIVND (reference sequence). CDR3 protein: CASGGRGSSYEQYF. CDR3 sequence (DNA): TGTGCCAGTGGGGGTCGGGGGAGCTCCTACGAGCAGTACTTC.

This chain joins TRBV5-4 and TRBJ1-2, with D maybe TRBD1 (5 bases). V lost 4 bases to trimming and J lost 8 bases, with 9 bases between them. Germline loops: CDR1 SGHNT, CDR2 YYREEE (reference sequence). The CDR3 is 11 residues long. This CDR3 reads CASSIGGGYTF. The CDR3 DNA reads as TGTGCCAGCAGCATCGGGGGAGGCTACACCTTC.

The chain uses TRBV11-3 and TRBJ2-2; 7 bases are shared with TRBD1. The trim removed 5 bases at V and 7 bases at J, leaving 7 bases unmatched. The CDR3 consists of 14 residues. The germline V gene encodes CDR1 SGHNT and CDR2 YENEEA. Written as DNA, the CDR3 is TGTGCCAGCAGCCCGCGGACAGGTGACGGGGAGCTGTTTTTT. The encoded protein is CASSPRTGDGELFF.

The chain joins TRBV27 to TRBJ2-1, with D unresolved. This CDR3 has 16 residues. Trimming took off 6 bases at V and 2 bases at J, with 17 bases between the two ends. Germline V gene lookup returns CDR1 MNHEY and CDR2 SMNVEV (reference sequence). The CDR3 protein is CASSAPAPYPYNEQFF. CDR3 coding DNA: TGTGCCAGCAGCGCGCCCGCGCCCTATCCCTACAATGAGCAGTTCTTC.

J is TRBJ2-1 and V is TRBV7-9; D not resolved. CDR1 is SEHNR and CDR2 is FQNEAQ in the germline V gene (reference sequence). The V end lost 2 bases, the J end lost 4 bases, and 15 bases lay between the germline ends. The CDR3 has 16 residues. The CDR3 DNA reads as TGTGCCAGCAGCTTACTAGGCAAACCAATGTACAATGAGCAGTTCTTC. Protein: CASSLLGKPMYNEQFF.

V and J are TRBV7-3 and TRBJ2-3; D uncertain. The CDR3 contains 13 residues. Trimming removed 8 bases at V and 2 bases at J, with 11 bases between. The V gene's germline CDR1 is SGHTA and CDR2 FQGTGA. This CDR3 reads CASGTETTDTQYF. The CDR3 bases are TGTGCCAGCGGAACGGAAACCACAGATACGCAGTATTTT.

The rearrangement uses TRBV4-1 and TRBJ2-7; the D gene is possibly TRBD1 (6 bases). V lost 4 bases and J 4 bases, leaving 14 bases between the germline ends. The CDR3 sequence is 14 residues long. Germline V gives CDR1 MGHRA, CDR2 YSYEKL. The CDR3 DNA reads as TGCGCCAGCAGCCTCCGGACAGCAGAGTACGAGCAGTACTTC. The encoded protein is CASSLRTAEYEQYF.

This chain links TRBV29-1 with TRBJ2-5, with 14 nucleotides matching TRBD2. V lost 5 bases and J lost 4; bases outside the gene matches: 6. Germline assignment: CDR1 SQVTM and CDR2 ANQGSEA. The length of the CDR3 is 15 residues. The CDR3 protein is CSVPGLAGGGETQYF. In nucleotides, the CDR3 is TGCAGCGTTCCCGGACTAGCGGGGGGTGGAGAGACCCAGTACTTC.

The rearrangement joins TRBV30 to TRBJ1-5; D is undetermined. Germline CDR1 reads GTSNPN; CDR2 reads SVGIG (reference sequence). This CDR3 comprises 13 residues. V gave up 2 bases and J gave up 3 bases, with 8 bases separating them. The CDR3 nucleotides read TGTGCCTGGAGTCGGCAGGACAATCAGCCCCAGCATTTT. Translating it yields CAWSRQDNQPQHF.

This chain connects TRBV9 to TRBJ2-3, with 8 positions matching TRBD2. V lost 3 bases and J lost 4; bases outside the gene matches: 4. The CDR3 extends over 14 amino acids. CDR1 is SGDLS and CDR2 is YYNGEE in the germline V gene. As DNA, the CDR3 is TGTGCCAGCAGCGCCGGGGGGGGCCCAGATACGCAGTATTTT. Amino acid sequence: CASSAGGGPDTQYF. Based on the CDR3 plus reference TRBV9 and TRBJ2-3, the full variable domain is DSGVTQTPKHLITATGQRVTLRCSPRSGDLSVYWYQQSLDQGLQFLIQYYNGEERAKGNILERFSAQQFPDLHSELNLSSLELGDSALYFCASSAGGGPDTQYFGPGTRLTVL.

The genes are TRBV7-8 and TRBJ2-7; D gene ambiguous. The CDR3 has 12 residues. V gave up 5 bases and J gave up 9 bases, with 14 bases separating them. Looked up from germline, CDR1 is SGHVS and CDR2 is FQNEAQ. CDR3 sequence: CASSPSEWRQYF. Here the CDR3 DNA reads TGTGCCAGCAGCCCTTCCGAATGGCGGCAGTACTTC.

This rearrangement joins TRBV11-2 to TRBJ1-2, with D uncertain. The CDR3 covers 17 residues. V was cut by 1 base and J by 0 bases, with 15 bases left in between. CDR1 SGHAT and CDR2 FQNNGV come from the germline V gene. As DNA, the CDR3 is TGTGCCAGCAGCTTAGGGCCCTACAACTTAGCTAACTATGGCTACACCTTC. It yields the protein CASSLGPYNLANYGYTF.

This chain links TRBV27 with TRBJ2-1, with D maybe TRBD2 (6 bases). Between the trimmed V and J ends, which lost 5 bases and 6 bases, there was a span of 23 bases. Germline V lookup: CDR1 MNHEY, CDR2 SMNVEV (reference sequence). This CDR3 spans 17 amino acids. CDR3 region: CASSHLGGLEQFNEQFF. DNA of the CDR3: TGTGCCAGCAGTCACCTTGGGGGGTTAGAACAATTCAATGAGCAGTTCTTC.